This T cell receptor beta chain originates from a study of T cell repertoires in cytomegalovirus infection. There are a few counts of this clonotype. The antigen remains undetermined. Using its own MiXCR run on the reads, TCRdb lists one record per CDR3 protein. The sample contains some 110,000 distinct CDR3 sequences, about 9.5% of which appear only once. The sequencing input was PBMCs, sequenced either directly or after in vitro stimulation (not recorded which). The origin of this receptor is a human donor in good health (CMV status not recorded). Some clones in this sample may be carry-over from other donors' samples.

The CDR3 sequence: CASSQEPQSSYNEQFF. Written as DNA, the CDR3 is TGCGCCAGCAGCCAAGAACCCCAGAGCTCCTACAATGAGCAGTTCTTC. The J gene is TRBJ2-1, the V gene TRBV4-1; D unresolved. Trimming removed 0 bases at V and 0 bases at J, with 9 bases between. The CDR3 runs to 16 residues. Germline CDR1 MGHRA, CDR2 YSYEKL.